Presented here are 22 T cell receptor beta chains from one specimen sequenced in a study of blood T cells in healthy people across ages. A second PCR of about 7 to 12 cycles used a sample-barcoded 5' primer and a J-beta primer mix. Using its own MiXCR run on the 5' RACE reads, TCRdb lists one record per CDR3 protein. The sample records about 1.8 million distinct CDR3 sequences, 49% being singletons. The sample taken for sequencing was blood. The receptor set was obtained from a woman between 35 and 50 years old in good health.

This CDR3 reads CASSLRQGAVTQYF. The CDR3 region has the DNA TGTGCCAGCAGTCTAAGACAGGGTGCTGTTACGCAGTATTTT. V is TRBV28 and J is TRBJ2-3; 7 bases agree with TRBD1. After removal of 5 bases from V and 8 bases from J, the junction contained 10 bases not matched to a gene. The CDR3 spans 14 residues. Germline loops: CDR1 MDHEN, CDR2 SYDVKM. The full variable domain, in which reference TRBV28 and TRBJ2-3 provide the parts outside the CDR3, is DVKVTQSSRYLVKRTGEKVFLECVQDMDHENMFWYRQDPGLGLRLIYFSYDVKMKEKGDIPEGYSVSREKKERFSLILESASTNQTSMYLCASSLRQGAVTQYFGPGTRLTVL.

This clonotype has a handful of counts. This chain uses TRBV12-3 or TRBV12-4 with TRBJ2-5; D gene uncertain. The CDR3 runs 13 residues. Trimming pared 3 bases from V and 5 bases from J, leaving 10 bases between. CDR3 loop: CASSFGFPETQYF. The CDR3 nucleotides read TGTGCCAGCAGTTTTGGTTTCCCGGAGACCCAGTACTTC.

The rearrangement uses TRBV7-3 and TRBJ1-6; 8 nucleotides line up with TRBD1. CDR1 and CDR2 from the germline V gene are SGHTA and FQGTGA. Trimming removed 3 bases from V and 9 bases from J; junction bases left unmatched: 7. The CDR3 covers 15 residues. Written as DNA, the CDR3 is TGTGCCAGCAGCTTGACAGGGGAATTGCTTTCACCCCTCCACTTT. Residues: CASSLTGELLSPLHF.

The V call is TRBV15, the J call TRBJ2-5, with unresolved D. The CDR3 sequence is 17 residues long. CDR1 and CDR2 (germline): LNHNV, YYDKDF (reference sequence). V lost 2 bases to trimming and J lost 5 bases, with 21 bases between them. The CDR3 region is CATSRLSLIGTKETQYF. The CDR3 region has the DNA TGTGCCACCAGCAGACTTAGTTTAATCGGAACAAAGGAGACCCAGTACTTC.

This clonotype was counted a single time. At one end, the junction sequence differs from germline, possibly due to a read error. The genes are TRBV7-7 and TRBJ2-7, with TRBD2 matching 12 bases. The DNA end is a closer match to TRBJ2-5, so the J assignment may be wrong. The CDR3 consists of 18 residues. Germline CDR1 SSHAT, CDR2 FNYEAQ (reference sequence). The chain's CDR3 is CASSLTASGGAGIETQYF. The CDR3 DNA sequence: TGTGCTAGCAGCCTTACAGCTAGCGGGGGGGCAGGTATTGAGACCCAGTACTTC.

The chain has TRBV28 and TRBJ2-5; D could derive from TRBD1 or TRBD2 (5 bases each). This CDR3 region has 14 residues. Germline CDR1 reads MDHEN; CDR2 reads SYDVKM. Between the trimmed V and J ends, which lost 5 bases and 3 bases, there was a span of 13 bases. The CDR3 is CASSPRDGEETQYF. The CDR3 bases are TGTGCCAGCAGTCCTCGGGACGGGGAAGAGACCCAGTACTTC.

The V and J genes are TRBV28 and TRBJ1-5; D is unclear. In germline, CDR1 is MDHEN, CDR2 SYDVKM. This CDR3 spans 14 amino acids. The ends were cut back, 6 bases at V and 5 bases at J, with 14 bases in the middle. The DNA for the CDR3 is TGTGCCAGCAGCATAGTCCCGAGCCATCAGCCCCAGCATTTT. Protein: CASSIVPSHQPQHF.

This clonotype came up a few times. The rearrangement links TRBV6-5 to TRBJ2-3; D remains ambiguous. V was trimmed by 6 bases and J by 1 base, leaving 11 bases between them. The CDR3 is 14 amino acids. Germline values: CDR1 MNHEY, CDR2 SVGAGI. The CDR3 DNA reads TGTGCCAGCAGACCCGGGCCCCGCACAGATACGCAGTATTTT. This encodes CASRPGPRTDTQYF.

CDR3 amino acids: CSARDPRLAAETQYF. The CDR3 DNA reads as TGCAGTGCTAGAGATCCTAGACTAGCGGCTGAGACCCAGTACTTC. The chain couples TRBV20-1 to TRBJ2-5; TRBD2 agrees at 9 bases. Germline V gene sequence: CDR1 DFQATT, CDR2 SNEGSKA (reference sequence). J was trimmed by 5 bases and V by 0 bases; bases with no gene match: 7. This CDR3 contains 15 residues.

CDR3 sequence (DNA): TGCAGTGCTCCAACGACAGGCTGGACAGATACGCAGTATTTT. Its protein product is CSAPTTGWTDTQYF. The chain employs TRBV20-1 and TRBJ2-3, with a weak D call TRBD1 (6 bases). Trimming pared 5 bases from V and 3 bases from J, leaving 15 bases between. This CDR3 is 14 amino acids long. Germline CDR1 and CDR2: DFQATT and SNEGSKA (reference sequence).

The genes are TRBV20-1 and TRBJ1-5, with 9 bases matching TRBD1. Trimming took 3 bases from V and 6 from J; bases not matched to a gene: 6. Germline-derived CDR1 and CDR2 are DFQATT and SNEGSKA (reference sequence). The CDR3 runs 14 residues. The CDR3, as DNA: TGCAGTGCTAGTGCACAGGGGGCTGGTCAGCCCCAGCATTTT. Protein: CSASAQGAGQPQHF.

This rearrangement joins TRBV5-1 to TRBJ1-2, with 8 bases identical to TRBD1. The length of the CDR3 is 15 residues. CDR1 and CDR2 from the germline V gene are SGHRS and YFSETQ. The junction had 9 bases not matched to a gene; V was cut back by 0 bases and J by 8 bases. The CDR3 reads CASSLGQGASEGYTF. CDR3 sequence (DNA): TGCGCCAGCAGCTTGGGGCAGGGGGCCTCAGAAGGCTACACCTTC.

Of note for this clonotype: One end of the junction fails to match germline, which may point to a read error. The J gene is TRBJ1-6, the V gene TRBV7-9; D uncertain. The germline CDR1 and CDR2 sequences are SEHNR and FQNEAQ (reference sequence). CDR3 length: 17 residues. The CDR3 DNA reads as TGTGCCAGCAGTTTAGGAGACGGACCGCAGACTAATTCACCCCTCCACTTT. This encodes CASSLGDGPQTNSPLHF.

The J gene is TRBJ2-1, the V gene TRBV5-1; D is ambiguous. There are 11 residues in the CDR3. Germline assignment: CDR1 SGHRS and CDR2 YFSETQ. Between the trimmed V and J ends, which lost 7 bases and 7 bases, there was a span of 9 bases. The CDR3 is CASGRANEQFF. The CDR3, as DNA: TGCGCCAGCGGACGAGCGAATGAGCAGTTCTTC.

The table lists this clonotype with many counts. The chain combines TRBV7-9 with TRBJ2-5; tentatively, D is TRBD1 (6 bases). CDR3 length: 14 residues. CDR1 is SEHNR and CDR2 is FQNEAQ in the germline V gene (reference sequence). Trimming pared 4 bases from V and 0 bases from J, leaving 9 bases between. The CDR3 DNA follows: TGTGCCAGCAGCTCTGGGACATACCAAGAGACCCAGTACTTC. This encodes CASSSGTYQETQYF.

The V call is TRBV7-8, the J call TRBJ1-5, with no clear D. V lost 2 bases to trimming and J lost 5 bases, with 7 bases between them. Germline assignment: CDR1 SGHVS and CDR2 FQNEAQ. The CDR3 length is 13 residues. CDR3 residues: CASSLLLDQPQHF. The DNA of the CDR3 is TGTGCCAGCAGCTTATTATTGGATCAGCCCCAGCATTTT.

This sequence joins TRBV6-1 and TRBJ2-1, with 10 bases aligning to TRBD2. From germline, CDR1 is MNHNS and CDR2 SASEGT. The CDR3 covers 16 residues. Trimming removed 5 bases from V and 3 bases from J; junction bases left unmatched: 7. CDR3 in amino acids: CASSKGLANLYNEQFF. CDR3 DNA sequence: TGTGCCAGCAGTAAGGGACTAGCGAATCTCTACAATGAGCAGTTCTTC.

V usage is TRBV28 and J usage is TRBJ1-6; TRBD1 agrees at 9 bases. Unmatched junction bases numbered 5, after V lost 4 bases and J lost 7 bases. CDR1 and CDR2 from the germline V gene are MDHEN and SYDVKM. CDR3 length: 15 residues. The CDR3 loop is CASSSLQGANSPLHF. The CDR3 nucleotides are TGTGCCAGCAGTTCCTTACAGGGGGCCAATTCACCCCTCCACTTT.

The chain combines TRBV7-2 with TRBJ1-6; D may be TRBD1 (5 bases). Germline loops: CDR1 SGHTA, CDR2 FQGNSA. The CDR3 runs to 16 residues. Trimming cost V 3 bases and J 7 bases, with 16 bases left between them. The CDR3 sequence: CASSFSPGGKNSPLHF. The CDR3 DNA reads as TGTGCCAGCAGCTTTTCCCCCGGGGGTAAGAATTCACCCCTCCACTTT.

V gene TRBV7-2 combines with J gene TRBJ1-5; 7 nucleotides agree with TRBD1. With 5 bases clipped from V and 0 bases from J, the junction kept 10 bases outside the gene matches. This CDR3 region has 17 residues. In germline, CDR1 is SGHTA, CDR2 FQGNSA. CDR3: CASSQGQSSYSNQPQHF. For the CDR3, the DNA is TGTGCCAGCAGCCAGGGACAGTCGAGCTATAGCAATCAGCCCCAGCATTTT.

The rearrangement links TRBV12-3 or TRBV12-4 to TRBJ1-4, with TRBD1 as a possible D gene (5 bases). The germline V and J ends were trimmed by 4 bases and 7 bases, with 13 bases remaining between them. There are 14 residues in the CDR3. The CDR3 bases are TGTGCCAGCAGTTCGACAGAGGGCGGTGAAAAACTGTTTTTT. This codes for CASSSTEGGEKLFF.

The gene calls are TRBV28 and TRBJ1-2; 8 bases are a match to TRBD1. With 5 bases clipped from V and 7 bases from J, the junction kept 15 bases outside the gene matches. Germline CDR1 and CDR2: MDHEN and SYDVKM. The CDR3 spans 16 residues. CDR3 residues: CASSINTGGSVRGYTF. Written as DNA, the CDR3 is TGTGCCAGCAGTATAAATACAGGGGGTAGTGTTCGTGGCTACACCTTC.